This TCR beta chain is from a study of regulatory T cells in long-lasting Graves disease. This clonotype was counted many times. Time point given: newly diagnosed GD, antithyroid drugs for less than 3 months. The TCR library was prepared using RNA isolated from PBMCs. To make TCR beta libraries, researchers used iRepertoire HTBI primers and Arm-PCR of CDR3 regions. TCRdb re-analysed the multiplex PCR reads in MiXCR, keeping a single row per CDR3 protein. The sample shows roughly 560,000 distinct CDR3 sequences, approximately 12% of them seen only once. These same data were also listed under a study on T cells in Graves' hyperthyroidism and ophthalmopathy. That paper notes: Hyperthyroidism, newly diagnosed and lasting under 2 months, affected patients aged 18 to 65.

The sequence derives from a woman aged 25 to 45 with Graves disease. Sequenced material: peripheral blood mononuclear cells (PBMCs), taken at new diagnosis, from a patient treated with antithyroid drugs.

CDR3 residues: CATSDLTSGDNEQFF. The CDR3 DNA follows: TGTGCCACCAGTGATTTGACTAGCGGGGACAATGAGCAGTTCTTC. The chain employs TRBV24-1 and TRBJ2-1, with TRBD2 matching 10 bases. The J segment lost 5 bases and the V segment lost 0 bases, leaving 0 bases of the junction unmatched. The germline CDR1 and CDR2 sequences are KGHDR and SFDVKD. The CDR3 consists of 15 residues.